The 12 T cell receptor beta chains presented below share a single source sample, sequenced in a study of T cell responses to AZD1222 COVID-19 vaccine. The data were produced by immunoSEQ multiplex PCR, yet TCRdb's version contains in-frame clones alone and is incomplete. Of about 42,000 clones in the sample, more than 70% were seen once. The sample in question was peripheral blood, obtained 28 days after the second AZD1222 dose. The receptors shown here come from an adult who received the AZD1222 COVID-19 vaccine.

V usage is TRBV7-8 and J usage is TRBJ1-2, with 7 nucleotides matching TRBD1. The trim removed 1 base at V and 6 bases at J, leaving 5 bases unmatched. In germline, CDR1 is SGHVS, CDR2 FQNEAQ. The CDR3 is made up of 14 amino acids. DNA of the CDR3: TGTGCCAGCAGCTTAGAACAGGGGATCAATGGCTACACCTTC. It is translated as CASSLEQGINGYTF. Full variable domain (remainder filled in from reference TRBV7-8 and TRBJ1-2): GAGVSQSPRYKVAKRGQDVALRCDPISGHVSLFWYQQALGQGPEFLTYFQNEAQLDKSGLPSDRFFAERPEGSVSTLKIQRTQQEDSAVYLCASSLEQGINGYTFGSGTRLTVV.

This clone was picked up one time. V usage is TRBV18 and J usage is TRBJ1-1; a possible D gene is TRBD1 (6 bases). The ends were cut back, 3 bases at V and 0 bases at J, with 14 bases in the middle. The CDR3 covers 16 residues. The germline CDR1 and CDR2 sequences are KGHSH and LQKENI. The CDR3 coding sequence is TGTGCCAGCTCACCTAATCGGGGGGGCATGAACACTGAAGCTTTCTTT. It codes for CASSPNRGGMNTEAFF. The full variable domain, its missing parts supplied by reference TRBV18 and TRBJ1-1, is NAGVMQNPRHLVRRRGQEARLRCSPMKGHSHVYWYRQLPEEGLKFMVYLQKENIIDESGMPKERFSAEFPKEGPSILRIQQVVRGDSAAYFCASSPNRGGMNTEAFFGQGTRLTVV.

The V and J genes are TRBV7-2 and TRBJ2-5; possibly TRBD1 for D (5 bases). V lost 1 base, J lost 3 bases, and 9 bases lay in between. Germline CDR1 and CDR2: SGHTA and FQGNSA. This CDR3 region has 14 residues. The chain's CDR3 is CASSLGAGKETQYF. DNA for the CDR3: TGTGCCAGCAGCTTAGGGGCAGGGAAAGAGACCCAGTACTTC. The entire variable domain, with the rest obtained from reference TRBV7-2 and TRBJ2-5, is as follows: GAGVSQSPSNKVTEKGKDVELRCDPISGHTALYWYRQSLGQGLEFLIYFQGNSAPDKSGLPSDRFSAERTGGSVSTLTIQRTQQEDSAVYLCASSLGAGKETQYFGPGTRLLVL.

This chain joins TRBV23-1 and TRBJ1-4; TRBD1 agrees at 7 bases. TRBV23-1 is an ORF for which the function is uncertain. The CDR3 is 15 amino acids. Trimming cost V 3 bases and J 2 bases; bases outside gene matches: 3. CDR3 sequence (DNA): TGCGCCAGCAGTCACGGACAGGACACTAATGAAAAACTGTTTTTT. The encoded protein is CASSHGQDTNEKLFF.

This clone has just one count. The chain recombines TRBV5-5 with TRBJ2-3; maybe TRBD2 (5 bases). V lost 0 bases and J 6 bases, leaving 8 bases between the germline ends. Germline V lookup: CDR1 SGHKS, CDR2 YYEKEE (reference sequence). The CDR3 has 13 residues. The CDR3 sequence is CASSLGSVDTQYF. CDR3 sequence (DNA): TGTGCCAGCAGCTTGGGTAGCGTCGATACGCAGTATTTT.

This chain uses TRBV12-3 or TRBV12-4 with TRBJ1-2; TRBD1 might be the D (6 bases). This CDR3 spans 12 amino acids. With 5 bases removed from V and 7 bases from J, the gap between germline ends came to 11 bases. The CDR3 here is CASSHHRVGYTF. CDR3 DNA sequence: TGTGCCAGCAGTCATCACAGGGTTGGCTACACCTTC.

The genes are TRBV6-2 or TRBV6-3 and TRBJ2-3; perhaps TRBD2 as D (5 bases). CDR1 and CDR2 from the germline V gene are MNHEY and SVGEGT. The CDR3 is 15 amino acids. The germline V and J ends were trimmed by 5 bases and 2 bases, with 14 bases remaining between them. Written as DNA, the CDR3 is TGTGCCAGCAGTGACCCACTAGACTCCACAGATACGCAGTATTTT. Translating gives CASSDPLDSTDTQYF.

V gene TRBV2 combines with J gene TRBJ2-1; 9 bases are shared with TRBD1. This CDR3 spans 14 amino acids. Germline trimming cut 6 bases from V and 5 bases from J; bases unmatched to any gene: 5. CDR1 is SNHLY and CDR2 is FYNNEI in the germline V gene. The CDR3 is CASREQGAHNEQFF. Written as DNA, the CDR3 is TGTGCCAGCAGGGAACAGGGGGCCCACAATGAGCAGTTCTTC.

The V and J genes are TRBV6-5 and TRBJ2-7; a weak D match, TRBD1 (5 bases). CDR1 is MNHEY and CDR2 is SVGAGI in the germline V gene. V lost 0 bases and J 2 bases, leaving 11 bases between the germline ends. This CDR3 has 15 residues. The CDR3 nucleotides are TGTGCCAGCAGTTACTCGATAACAGGAACCTACGAGCAGTACTTC. This sequence encodes CASSYSITGTYEQYF.

This clone has a handful of counts. This rearrangement joins TRBV7-9 to TRBJ1-4, with D uncertain. CDR3 length: 15 residues. V was shortened by 7 bases and J by 2 bases, with 14 bases between the two germline ends. Germline assignment: CDR1 SEHNR and CDR2 FQNEAQ (reference sequence). The CDR3 sequence: CASTKGQQTNEKLFF. The CDR3 DNA sequence: TGTGCCAGCACCAAGGGTCAACAGACTAATGAAAAACTGTTTTTT.

The chain couples TRBV7-6 to TRBJ2-1; the match to TRBD2 covers 10 bases. Germline loops: CDR1 SGHVS, CDR2 FNYEAQ. V lost 2 bases, J lost 9 bases, and 7 bases stayed unmatched. The CDR3 contains 15 residues. In DNA, the CDR3 is TGTGCCAGCAGCTTAAGCGGGGGGGAAATCGGTGAGCAGTTCTTC. Encoded protein: CASSLSGGEIGEQFF.

The V gene is TRBV19, the J gene TRBJ2-1, with D perhaps matching TRBD1 (5 bases). The CDR3 is 15 residues long. Trimming pared 3 bases from V and 7 bases from J, leaving 16 bases between. CDR1 is LNHDA, CDR2 SQIVND, per germline (reference sequence). In DNA form, the CDR3 reads TGTGCCAGTAGTATCTTCAGGGCCCTAGGGAATGAGCAGTTCTTC. Translation gives CASSIFRALGNEQFF.